This T cell receptor beta chain was identified in a study of blood T cells in healthy people across ages. Alongside a J-beta primer mix, a sample-barcoded 5' primer served in a second PCR lasting 7 to 11 cycles. TCRdb processed the 5' RACE reads anew with MiXCR; each CDR3 protein has one entry. The data hold more than 700,000 distinct CDR3 sequences, with 50% to 65% observed a single time. The CDR3 loop spans 14 amino acids. V was clipped by 5 bases and J by 3 bases; unmatched bases: 6. This clonotype was seen more than once but under ten times. This clonotype originated in a man older than 75 in good health. Sequenced: blood. The gene calls are TRBV12-3 or TRBV12-4 and TRBJ1-1, with 7 bases lining up with TRBD1. CDR3 sequence reads: CASSPTGYDTEAFF. As DNA, the CDR3 is TGTGCCAGCAGTCCGACAGGGTATGACACTGAAGCTTTCTTT.